This is a list of T cell receptor beta chains from one sample in a study of T-cell memory formation after mild COVID-19. MiXCR, applied by TCRdb to the 5' RACE reads, yields one record per CDR3 protein. Of about 470,000 distinct CDR3 sequences detected, 18% appear once; the ten largest clones hold about 12%. The sequencing sample was made of PBMCs or a T cell subset sorted from them (not recorded which). These receptor sequences come from an adult woman who had mild COVID-19 (a few samples of this study predate the infection). Cell type and time point are not known. CDR3s include the opening cysteine and the closing phenylalanine or tryptophan. A D gene is named only where the DNA matches it firmly. Where a row states a size, it is once, few, many or the class of an expanded clone; other rows omit it.

>TRBV12-3/TRBV12-4|14|few|TRBJ2-3|-
TGTGCCAGCAGTTTTGGCGGAACCACAGATACGCAGTATTTT
CASSFGGTTDTQYF
>TRBV20-1|14|-|TRBJ2-7|-
TGCAGTGCTAGAGCCCAGGGGACCTCCTACGAGCAGTACTTC
CSARAQGTSYEQYF
>TRBV6-4|15|few|TRBJ2-2|TRBD1
TGTGCCAGCAGTGCTGGGACAGGGGCCACCGGGGAGCTGTTTTTT
CASSAGTGATGELFF
>TRBV9|14|few|TRBJ1-4|TRBD1
TGTGCCAGCAGCACAGGGGCGGAGGATGAAAAACTGTTTTTT
CASSTGAEDEKLFF
>TRBV4-1|16|-|TRBJ2-7|-
TGCGCCAGCAGCCAAGACGAAAACCGGCTAACCTACGAGCAGTACTTC
CASSQDENRLTYEQYF
>TRBV4-1|16|few|TRBJ2-7|-
TGCGCCAGCAGCCAAGGTTCCGGTCTGAGCTCCTACGAGCAGTACTTC
CASSQGSGLSSYEQYF
>TRBV12-3/TRBV12-4|16|-|TRBJ1-1|-
TGTGCCAGCAGCGGGGGGTTGAGAGGGGAGGGGACTGAAGCTTTCTTT
CASSGGLRGEGTEAFF
>TRBV3-1|15|many|TRBJ2-6|-
TGTGCCAGCAGCCTCGGAATCTCTGGGGCCAACGTCCTGACTTTC
CASSLGISGANVLTF
>TRBV30|13|many|TRBJ2-3|-
TGTGCCTGGAGTGTGGGGTTGCAGGGTACGCAGTATTTT
CAWSVGLQGTQYF
>TRBV2|17|few|TRBJ2-1|-
TGTGCCAGCAGGGAGACGGAGCGGAGCAGCTCCTACAATGAGCAGTTCTTC
CASRETERSSSYNEQFF
>TRBV24-1|19|few|TRBJ2-1|TRBD2
TGTGCCACCAGTGATTCCCGGACTAGCGGGGCGAAAACCTACAATGAGCAGTTCTTC
CATSDSRTSGAKTYNEQFF
>TRBV7-9|15|few|TRBJ2-1|TRBD1
TGTGCCAGCAGCTTAGTACGGACAGGGGGCAATGAGCAGTTCTTC
CASSLVRTGGNEQFF
>TRBV29-1|14|-|TRBJ2-3|TRBD1
TGCAGCGTCGTCTGGGACAGGGGGCCAGATACGCAGTATTTT
CSVVWDRGPDTQYF
>TRBV7-8|19|-|TRBJ2-1|TRBD2
TGTGCCAGCAGCTTAGCGCTAGGGAGACCGGGACTAGCGATCAATGAGCAGTTCTTC
CASSLALGRPGLAINEQFF
>TRBV11-3|14|-|TRBJ1-1|-
TGTGCCAGCGATACACGGGGGAGGCACACTGAAGCTTTCTTT
CASDTRGRHTEAFF
>TRBV5-1|16|few|TRBJ2-5|TRBD1
TGCGCCAGCAGCTCCCCAAGGGGGCCGAACCAAGAGACCCAGTACTTC
CASSSPRGPNQETQYF
>TRBV12-3/TRBV12-4|15|few|TRBJ2-3|TRBD2
TGTGCCAGCAGTTTAATGGCGGGAGGGGAGGATACGCAGTATTTT
CASSLMAGGEDTQYF
>TRBV7-9|13|-|TRBJ2-5|-
TGTGCCAGCAGCTTATCCCGGGTGGAGACCCAGTACTTC
CASSLSRVETQYF
>TRBV7-8|15|few|TRBJ1-2|-
TGTGCCAGCAGCTTAAGACGGGAGGCCCTCTATGGCTACACCTTC
CASSLRREALYGYTF
>TRBV6-1|13|-|TRBJ1-2|TRBD1
TGTGCCACCTCTCCTACAGGGGAGGATGGCTACACCTTC
CATSPTGEDGYTF
>TRBV6-5|17|-|TRBJ2-5|-
TGTGTCCTAGGTTGGTGGACGATTCCGCGGTATCGGGAGACCCAGTACTTC
CVLGWWTIPRYRETQYF
>TRBV10-3|16|once|TRBJ1-6|-
TGTGCCATCAGTGAGTCGCCCAGCTCCTATAATTCACCCCTCCACTTT
CAISESPSSYNSPLHF
>TRBV12-3/TRBV12-4|13|few|TRBJ2-7|-
TGTGCCAGCAGAAAGGAGGTATTTACCGAGCAGTACTTC
CASRKEVFTEQYF
>TRBV7-9|14|-|TRBJ2-3|-
TGTGCCAGCAGCTTTATGGCTAGCACAGATACGCAGTATTTT
CASSFMASTDTQYF
>TRBV6-5|14|-|TRBJ1-6|-
TGTGCCAGCAGTGACCATCGCGGGAATTCACCCCTCCACTTT
CASSDHRGNSPLHF